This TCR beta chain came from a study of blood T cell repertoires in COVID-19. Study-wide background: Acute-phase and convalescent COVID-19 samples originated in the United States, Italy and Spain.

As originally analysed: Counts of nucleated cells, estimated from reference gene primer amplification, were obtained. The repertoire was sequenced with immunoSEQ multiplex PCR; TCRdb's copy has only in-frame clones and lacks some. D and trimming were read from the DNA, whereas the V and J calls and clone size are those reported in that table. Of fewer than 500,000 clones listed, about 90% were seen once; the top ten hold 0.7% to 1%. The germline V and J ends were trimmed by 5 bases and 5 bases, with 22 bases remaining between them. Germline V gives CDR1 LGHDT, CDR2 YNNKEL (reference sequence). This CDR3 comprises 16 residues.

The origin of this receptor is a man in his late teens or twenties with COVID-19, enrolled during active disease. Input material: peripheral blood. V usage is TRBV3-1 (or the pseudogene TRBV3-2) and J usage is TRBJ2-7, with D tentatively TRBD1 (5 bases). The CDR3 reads CASSSLGARAINEQYF. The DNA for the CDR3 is TGTGCCAGCAGCTCCTTAGGGGCCAGGGCAATAAACGAGCAGTACTTC.